This T cell receptor (beta chain) was sequenced in a study of blood T cell repertoires in COVID-19. Overall study context: Acute-phase and convalescent COVID-19 samples originated in the United States, Italy and Spain. From T cells, B-cell-depleted T cells, or PBMCs came the material, which was cDNA or gDNA.

Per the study methods: Amplification of reference gene primers was used by the study to estimate nucleated cell counts. Repertoires were generated with immunoSEQ multiplex PCR, while TCRdb's copy carries only in-frame clones and drops some. The DNA gave D and trimming, while V, J and clone size come from that table. Of 150,000 to 200,000 clones listed, just under 90% are singletons. Germline lookup yields CDR1 SNHLY and CDR2 FYNNEI. CDR3 length: 13 residues. V lost 7 bases and J lost 7; bases outside the gene matches: 6. This chain uses TRBV2 with TRBJ2-2, with 7 nucleotides matching TRBD1. The receptor was isolated from a woman aged 70 to 79 with COVID-19, enrolled during active disease. The specimen sequenced was peripheral blood. The CDR3 bases are TGTGCCAGCAAAGGGGGCTGGGGCGGGGAGCTGTTTTTT. It is translated as CASKGGWGGELFF.